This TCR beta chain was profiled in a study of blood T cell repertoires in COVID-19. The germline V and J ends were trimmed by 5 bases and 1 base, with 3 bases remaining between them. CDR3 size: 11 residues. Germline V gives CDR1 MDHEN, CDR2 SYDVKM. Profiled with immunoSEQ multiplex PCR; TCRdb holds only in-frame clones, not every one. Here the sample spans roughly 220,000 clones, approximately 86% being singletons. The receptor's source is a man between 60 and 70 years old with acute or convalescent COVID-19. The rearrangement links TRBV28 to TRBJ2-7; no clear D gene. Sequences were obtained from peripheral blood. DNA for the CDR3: TGTGCCAGCAGTCGTTCCTACGAGCAGTACTTC. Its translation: CASSRSYEQYF.